Listed below are T cell receptor beta chains from one sample, sequenced in a study of shared T cell receptors in the human thymus. This table comes from immunoSEQ multiplex PCR, and its TCRdb copy is limited to in-frame clones, with some not included. This table holds over 350,000 clones, roughly 94% found once. Sequenced: thymocytes. These receptors all come from a human donor. Both conserved end residues are part of each CDR3. Rows may omit the clone size; those that give it use once, few, many or a size class.

V gene: TRBV14
J gene: TRBJ2-5
clone size: .
CDR3 protein: CASSQRTLVPKWETQYF

V gene: TRBV6-9
J gene: TRBJ2-2
clone size: .
CDR3 protein: CASRFRAGSPSPGELFF

V gene: TRBV27
J gene: TRBJ2-1
clone size: .
CDR3 protein: CASSSHSRGVDNEQFF

V gene: TRBV4-2
J gene: TRBJ1-1
clone size: few
CDR3 protein: CASSTGQGVNRNTEAFF

V gene: TRBV28
J gene: TRBJ1-2
clone size: few
CDR3 protein: CASGKAINYGYTF

V gene: TRBV5-1
J gene: TRBJ2-3
clone size: .
CDR3 protein: CASSWGTPEQTDTQYF

V gene: TRBV9
J gene: TRBJ2-5
clone size: .
CDR3 protein: CASSVATGLAGGPPRLETQYF

V gene: TRBV10-2
J gene: TRBJ2-1
clone size: .
CDR3 protein: CASSPTSGRLDEQFF

V gene: TRBV7-8
J gene: TRBJ2-3
clone size: .
CDR3 protein: CASSLCFTARTF

V gene: TRBV6-6
J gene: TRBJ2-2
clone size: once
CDR3 protein: CARGGTGMFF

V gene: TRBV30
J gene: TRBJ1-6
clone size: .
CDR3 protein: CAWSVKESYNSPLHF

V gene: TRBV5-4
J gene: TRBJ2-3
clone size: .
CDR3 protein: CASSLRNTDTQYF

V gene: TRBV11-2
J gene: TRBJ2-3
clone size: .
CDR3 protein: CASSHPAGSPDTQYF

V gene: TRBV7-2
J gene: TRBJ2-6
clone size: .
CDR3 protein: CASSLPGTSGANVLTF

V gene: TRBV10-3
J gene: TRBJ2-7
clone size: .
CDR3 protein: CAISESGEPYEQYF

V gene: TRBV4-3
J gene: TRBJ1-2
clone size: .
CDR3 protein: CASSQESRWRGGSGYGYTF

V gene: TRBV5-6
J gene: TRBJ2-7
clone size: .
CDR3 protein: CASSLRRWTPGEQYF

V gene: TRBV28
J gene: TRBJ2-1
clone size: .
CDR3 protein: CASSPSSYNEQFF

V gene: TRBV30
J gene: TRBJ2-1
clone size: .
CDR3 protein: CAWRKVTMRQFF

V gene: TRBV18
J gene: TRBJ2-3
clone size: .
CDR3 protein: CASSTVRSDTQYF

V gene: TRBV5-4
J gene: TRBJ2-7
clone size: .
CDR3 protein: CASSLGGGGTYEQYF

V gene: TRBV4-2
J gene: TRBJ2-6
clone size: once
CDR3 protein: CASSQVQPGSSGANVLTF